Here is one TCR beta chain with its context. This clone was recorded a few times. The target of this receptor is not known. The sample holds no much larger clone one base away, and base qualities are not on file. The data belong to a study of long-term antiretroviral therapy in people with HIV (dated 2022 in TCRdb). General notes on the study: The earliest samples were collected roughly a decade before the 2015 WHO recommendation for immediate ART, at a time when ART was usually postponed until CD4 counts fell. Whether ART initiation and durable HIV suppression were associated with changes in peripheral blood TRB repertoire composition and diversity was tested in a retrospective serial study. A total of roughly 180 cryopreserved PBMC samples were contributed to the cohort by 30 adults with confirmed HIV infection, with samples collected serially over a mean of approximately six years (range 1-12). Among the 30 or so participants with HIV, over nine were female. No cross-contamination during QIAcube processing was seen in test extractions of a monoclonal T-cell line run alongside around 30 polyclonal samples.

What the authors observed across the whole study: The samples span the years 2004 to 2017, and the ART regimens used may be less effective than current regimens. Limited PBMC availability meant only the TCR beta chain was sequenced, without alpha chain pairing. Inferences about post-ART repertoire changes are limited because no data were available on ART adherence, viral resistance or therapy changes. The repertoire was dominated across all time points by expanded TRB clones identified before ART initiation, although this dominance was seen to fluctuate and to decrease in many PLHIV after ART. CDR3 length ranges in HIV repertoires were narrower than in controls, and network structure suggested an antigen-experienced repertoire with only a slight naive shift after ART. A significant increase in TRB diversity was found to be associated with ART initiation, although TRB diversity was observed to remain significantly below that of transplant donor controls even after long-term ART. Because pre-ART samples had limited cell numbers, unsorted PBMC were profiled rather than sorted CD4+ and CD8+ T cells.

Participants were included only if at least one PBMC sample before ART initiation and at least two post-ART samples were available. All participants with HIV were treated in the United States of America. Before DNA extraction, cryopreserved samples containing 1-10 million PBMC were thawed and washed. At the time of the earliest PBMC sample, participants with HIV were aged between about 20 and 60 years. PBMC samples were contributed by each participant from 1-4 timepoints before ART initiation and 2-8 timepoints after ART initiation, with a median of 7 samples. Serial HIV viral load, CD4+ T-cell count, ART history and demographic data were obtained for every participant. Genomic DNA was extracted from unsorted PBMC with a Qiagen kit on a QIAcube, processed in batches of 12 samples. CDR1 and CDR2, looked up from the germline V gene (reference sequence), are SGHKS and YYEKEE. The CDR3 contains 18 residues, cysteine and phenylalanine counted. Only the CDR3 portion is preserved as DNA: 54 bases, with reading frame beginning at the first base. V is cut by 0 bases and J by 7 bases, and the space between the germline ends is 20 bases.

Sequencing of the TRB variable region was done with the immunoSEQ hsTCRB v3.0 assay at survey level resolution. The targeted TRB sequencing depth was about 40,000-50,000 T-cell genomes per sample. Pooled TRB libraries were sequenced on an Illumina MiSeq with a v3 150-cycle kit. On the study's bioinformatics: Repertoire analysis ran in R within a reproducible Nextflow workflow covering QC, data transformation and analysis. LymphoSeq2, an R package for AIRR-Seq data exploration, was used to implement custom analyses. After excluding a handful of samples that yielded fewer than 5000 total TRB sequences, 190 or so HIV repertoires remained for analysis. Of the 188 retained HIV repertoires, some 60 were collected before and 120 to 130 after ART initiation. Repertoires were downsampled to 5000 TRB nucleotide sequences, with summary statistics averaged over 100 downsampling iterations. The analysis kept only TRB sequences whose CDR3 regions were at least seven amino acids long. A Shannon entropy-derived clonality score and the Gini coefficient were used to measure diversity. Repertoire networks linked the top 5000 CDR3 amino acid sequences whenever two sequences differed by an edit distance of one. Antigen specificity groups and MHC restriction were predicted for TRB CDR3 amino acid sequences with GLIPH2. To flag known CMV, EBV, HIV or tissue antigen associations, CDR3 amino acid sequences were matched against VDJdb and McPAS-TCR. Pre-ART, post-ART and control groups were compared with Wilcoxon signed-rank tests and Holm-Bonferroni correction. Not all clones reach the TCRdb copy of this immuneACCESS table, which keeps in-frame sequences only. Checked studies attribute under half of the gap to unresolved V genes and leave the rest unexplained. D and trimming were read from the DNA, whereas the V and J calls and clone size are those reported in that table. The sample includes tens of thousands of clones, with approximately 73% observed a single time. The ten most abundant clones make up 4.5% to 5.5% of the sample.

The sequencing here drew on unsorted PBMCs, taken 0.5 years after starting antiretroviral therapy. Rearrangement joined TRBV5-5 to TRBJ1-6; a tentative D match to TRBD1 spans 5 bases. This receptor was identified in a woman aged 40 to 49 with HIV. The CDR3 amino acid sequence is: CASSLGLGGLVGNSPLHF. The bases are TGTGCCAGCAGCTTGGGATTGGGGGGACTTGTGGGGAATTCACCCCTCCACTTT. With the rest looked up from the reference TRBV5-5 and TRBJ1-6 genes rather than sequenced, the full variable domain is DAGVTQSPTHLIKTRGQQVTLRCSPISGHKSVSWYQQVLGQGPQFIFQYYEKEERGRGNFPDRFSARQFPNYSSELNVNALLLGDSALYLCASSLGLGGLVGNSPLHFGNGTRLTVT.